This T cell receptor beta chain originates from a study of cytomegalovirus exposure and HLA in healthy donors. Amplification used 60 Vbeta primers and 13 Jbeta primers. Per the original data handling: There were about 88 million unique TCR beta chains by a later count, and 8.5 million to 14 million of them were shared. Method: immunoSEQ multiplex PCR; TCRdb's copy keeps in-frame clones and lacks some. V, J and clone size were drawn from that table, and D and trimming were deduced from the DNA. The table has 150,000 to 200,000 clones, approximately 88% seen once. The germline V gene has CDR1 MNHEY and CDR2 SVGAGI. The CDR3 has 15 residues.

The receptor's source is a woman between 18 and 29 years old in good health and CMV-seronegative. The chain recombines TRBV6-5 with TRBJ2-5; 7 bases map to TRBD1. The J call is in doubt because the DNA end fits TRBJ2-7 better. Sequenced sample: PBMCs. CDR3 protein: CASSYRQGRAYEQYF. DNA of the CDR3: TGTGCCAGCAGTTACAGACAGGGACGCGCGTACGAGCAGTACTTC.